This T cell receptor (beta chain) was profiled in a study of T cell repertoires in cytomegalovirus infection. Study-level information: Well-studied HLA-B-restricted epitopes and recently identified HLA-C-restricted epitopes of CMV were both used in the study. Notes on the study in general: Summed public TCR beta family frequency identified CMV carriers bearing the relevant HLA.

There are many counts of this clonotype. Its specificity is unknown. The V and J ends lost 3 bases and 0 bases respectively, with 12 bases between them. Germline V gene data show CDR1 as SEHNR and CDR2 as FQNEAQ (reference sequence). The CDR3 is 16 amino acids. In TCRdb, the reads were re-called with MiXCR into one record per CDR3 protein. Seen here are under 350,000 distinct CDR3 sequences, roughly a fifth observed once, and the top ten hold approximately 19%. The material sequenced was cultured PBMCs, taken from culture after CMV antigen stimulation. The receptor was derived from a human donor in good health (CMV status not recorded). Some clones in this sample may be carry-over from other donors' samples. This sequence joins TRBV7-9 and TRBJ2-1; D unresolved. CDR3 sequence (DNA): TGTGCCAGCAGCTTTCTGGGATTGAGCTCCTACAATGAGCAGTTCTTC. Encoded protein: CASSFLGLSSYNEQFF.